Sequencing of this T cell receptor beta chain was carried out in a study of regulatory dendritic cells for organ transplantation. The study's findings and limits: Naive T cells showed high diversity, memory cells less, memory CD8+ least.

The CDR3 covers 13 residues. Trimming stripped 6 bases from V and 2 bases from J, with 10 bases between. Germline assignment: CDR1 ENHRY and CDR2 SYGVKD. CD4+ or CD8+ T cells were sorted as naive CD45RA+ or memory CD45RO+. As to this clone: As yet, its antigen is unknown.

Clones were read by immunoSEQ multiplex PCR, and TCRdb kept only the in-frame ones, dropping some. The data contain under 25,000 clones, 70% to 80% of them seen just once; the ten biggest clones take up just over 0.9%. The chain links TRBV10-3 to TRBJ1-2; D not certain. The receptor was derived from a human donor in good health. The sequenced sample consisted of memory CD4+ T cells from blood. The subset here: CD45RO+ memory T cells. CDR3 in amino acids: CAIREGRNYGYTF. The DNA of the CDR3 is TGTGCCATCAGGGAGGGCAGAAACTATGGCTACACCTTC.